One and the same sample provided the 16 T cell receptor beta chains below, sequenced in a study of beta chain features in type 1 diabetes. All of the isolated RNA was reverse transcribed, so expressed TCRB transcripts were sequenced. TCRdb's copy holds only in-frame clones and misses some; the assay was immunoSEQ multiplex PCR. In the table there are roughly 500,000 clones, approximately 10% of which are singletons. The sample comprised naive CD4+ T cells from blood. The receptors originated from a woman between 18 and 30 years old in good health.

The genes are TRBV27 and TRBJ2-1, with D tentatively TRBD2 (5 bases). V was cut by 3 bases and J by 10 bases, with 7 bases left in between. The CDR3 contains 11 residues. Germline V gene lookup returns CDR1 MNHEY and CDR2 SMNVEV (reference sequence). CDR3 sequence reads: CASSFGEEQFF. DNA for the CDR3: TGTGCCAGCAGTTTCGGGGAAGAGCAGTTCTTC.

This chain joins TRBV7-2 and TRBJ2-7; D not resolved. CDR3 length equals 13 residues. The germline V gene encodes CDR1 SGHTA and CDR2 FQGNSA. V was cut by 4 bases and J by 4 bases, with 11 bases left in between. CDR3 in DNA: TGTGCCAGCAGCTCAGACGGAGATTACGAGCAGTACGTC. The encoded protein is CASSSDGDYEQYV.

This clone was found a few times. The V and J genes are TRBV27 and TRBJ1-2; 7 bases agree with TRBD1. Germline loops: CDR1 MNHEY, CDR2 SMNVEV (reference sequence). The trim removed 8 bases at V and 3 bases at J, leaving 12 bases unmatched. This CDR3 has 15 amino acids. As DNA, the CDR3 is TGTGCCAGCTTGGCCGGAGGACAGGCGTACTATGGCTACACCTTC. Amino acid sequence: CASLAGGQAYYGYTF.

The chain carries TRBV27 and TRBJ2-4, with a possible D match to TRBD1 (6 bases). Germline CDR1 is MNHEY and CDR2 is SMNVEV (reference sequence). Deletions cut 6 bases from V and 1 base from J, with 19 bases between. This CDR3 is built from 17 residues. This chain's CDR3 is CASRHETGGLAKNIQYF. The CDR3 DNA reads TGTGCCAGCAGGCACGAGACAGGAGGATTGGCCAAAAACATTCAGTACTTC.

As regards this clone: Different DNA sequences within this sample yield the same CDR3. The J gene is TRBJ2-5, the V gene TRBV5-1; unclear D gene. V was clipped by 0 bases and J by 5 bases, with 8 bases between them. Germline-derived CDR1 and CDR2 are SGHRS and YFSETQ. This CDR3 is built from 13 residues. The CDR3, as DNA: TGCGCCAGCAGCTTGGCCGGGTATGAGACCCAGTACTTC. Its protein is CASSLAGYETQYF.

V gene TRBV7-2 combines with J gene TRBJ2-3; D is ambiguous. Germline values: CDR1 SGHTA, CDR2 FQGNSA. The CDR3 covers 12 residues. The V and J ends lost 5 bases and 4 bases respectively, with 7 bases between them. CDR3 region: CASSLDSDTQYF. Written as DNA, the CDR3 is TGTGCCAGCAGCCTGGATTCAGATACGCAGTATTTT.

The rearrangement joins TRBV29-1 to TRBJ1-2; D call uncertain. Germline V gene lookup returns CDR1 SQVTM and CDR2 ANQGSEA. This CDR3 has 15 residues. Trimming took off 6 bases at V and 8 bases at J, with 25 bases between the two ends. The CDR3 DNA sequence: TGCAGCGTAAGCCCCTGGGCCGCTCCTGGAAGGGGCTACACCTTC. The encoded protein is CSVSPWAAPGRGYTF.

This clone was picked up a small number of times. V gene TRBV9 combines with J gene TRBJ1-1; 7 bases map to TRBD1. The ends lost 4 bases at V and 3 bases at J; junction bases unmatched: 9. The V gene's germline CDR1 is SGDLS and CDR2 YYNGEE. The CDR3 is 15 residues long. The CDR3: CASSPQQGRYTEAFF. The CDR3 nucleotides read TGTGCCAGCAGCCCTCAACAGGGGCGGTACACTGAAGCTTTCTTT. Full variable domain (outside the CDR3, taken from reference TRBV9 and TRBJ1-1): DSGVTQTPKHLITATGQRVTLRCSPRSGDLSVYWYQQSLDQGLQFLIQYYNGEERAKGNILERFSAQQFPDLHSELNLSSLELGDSALYFCASSPQQGRYTEAFFGQGTRLTVV.

The V call is TRBV7-3, the J call TRBJ1-5; D gene ambiguous. Per germline, CDR1 SGHTA and CDR2 FQGTGA. V was clipped by 2 bases and J by 2 bases, with 10 bases between them. The CDR3 extends over 15 amino acids. The CDR3 DNA reads TGTGCCAGCAGCTTAGCGGGTACCGGCAATCAGCCCCAGCATTTT. This codes for CASSLAGTGNQPQHF.

This clone turned up a few times. The V and J genes are TRBV5-1 and TRBJ2-7, with D possibly being TRBD1 (5 bases). In germline, CDR1 is SGHRS, CDR2 YFSETQ. The CDR3 length is 14 residues. The ends were cut back, 2 bases at V and 5 bases at J, with 14 bases in the middle. The CDR3 sequence: CASSFPRDPHEQYV. The CDR3 coding sequence is TGCGCCAGCAGCTTCCCCAGGGATCCCCACGAGCAGTACGTC.

This clone was seen a handful of times. The genes are TRBV5-6 and TRBJ2-5; D is perhaps TRBD1 (5 bases). V lost 1 base to trimming and J lost 7 bases, with 11 bases between them. The CDR3 spans 13 residues. CDR1 and CDR2 from the germline V gene are SGHDT and YYEEEE. CDR3: CASSLNRFGTQYF. CDR3 DNA sequence: TGTGCCAGCAGCTTGAACAGGTTCGGGACCCAGTACTTC.

The chain uses TRBV5-1 and TRBJ2-7; TRBD2 might be the D (5 bases). In germline, CDR1 is SGHRS, CDR2 YFSETQ. CDR3 length: 13 amino acids. The germline V and J ends were trimmed by 4 bases and 3 bases, with 11 bases remaining between them. CDR3 residues: CASSRPGNYEQYF. CDR3 nucleotides: TGCGCCAGCAGCAGACCGGGAAACTACGAGCAGTACTTC.

This clone was seen a few times. The chain joins TRBV2 to TRBJ1-6; D might be TRBD1 (5 bases). This CDR3 has 15 amino acids. V was cut by 6 bases and J by 5 bases, with 14 bases left in between. CDR1 is SNHLY and CDR2 is FYNNEI in the germline V gene. The CDR3: CASRGRALDNSPLHF. CDR3 DNA sequence: TGTGCCAGCAGGGGGCGAGCCCTAGATAATTCACCCCTCCACTTT.

This clone has only a few counts. This chain connects TRBV5-1 to TRBJ2-5; 8 positions agree with TRBD1. The CDR3 has 14 amino acids. Germline-derived CDR1 and CDR2 are SGHRS and YFSETQ. The junction had 7 bases not matched to a gene; V was cut back by 4 bases and J by 5 bases. The CDR3 here is CASSRGTGGETQYF. For the CDR3, the DNA is TGCGCCAGCAGCAGAGGGACAGGAGGGGAGACCCAGTACTTC.

The CDR3 region has the DNA TGTGCCAGCAGTCGTCTGGGTCGCACAGATACGCAGTATTTT. This sequence encodes CASSRLGRTDTQYF. The chain joins TRBV6-5 to TRBJ2-3; D gene unclear. With 5 bases removed from V and 1 base from J, the gap between germline ends came to 10 bases. Germline V lookup: CDR1 MNHEY, CDR2 SVGAGI. The CDR3 consists of 14 residues.

This clone has only a few counts. The rearrangement links TRBV19 to TRBJ2-3; no definite D call. V was shortened by 8 bases and J by 5 bases, with 23 bases between the two germline ends. CDR1 and CDR2 (germline): LNHDA, SQIVND (reference sequence). CDR3 length equals 16 residues. CDR3 DNA: TGTGCCAGTTTCCCAGACTCCCCCTCGACGAGAGATACGCAGTATTTT. Encoded protein: CASFPDSPSTRDTQYF.